These T cell receptor beta chains were read from a single sample in a study of shared clonotypes between healthy human individuals. Repertoires were generated with immunoSEQ multiplex PCR, while TCRdb's copy carries only in-frame clones and drops some. The repertoire includes roughly 760,000 clones, around 74% of them detected once, and under 2% sits in the top ten. Sequencing was performed on memory CD4+ T cells sorted from blood. Receptor source: a woman in her twenties or thirties in good health. CDR3s include the opening cysteine and the closing phenylalanine or tryptophan. The D gene is left open where the match is weak. Clone size appears in some rows only: once, few, many, or a class for an expanded clone.

d_call clone_size j_call v_call cdr3_nt cdr3_aa
. few TRBJ2-5 TRBV30 TGTGCCGGGATGACAGCGACCCAGTACTTC CAGMTATQYF
TRBD1 . TRBJ1-2 TRBV30 TGTGCCTGGAGGGTTAGGGACAGGGAGAGGGGCTACACCTTC CAWRVRDRERGYTF
. . TRBJ1-2 TRBV5-6 TGTGCCAGCAGCTTGATAACGGGTGGCTACACCTTC CASSLITGGYTF
. once TRBJ2-1 TRBV27 TGTGCCAGCAGTCTCCGACAGGTGAGCTCCTACAATGAGCAGTTCTTC CASSLRQVSSYNEQFF
. . TRBJ2-5 TRBV7-2 TGTGCCAGCAGCTTATCGCACATAGAGACCCAGTACTTC CASSLSHIETQYF
. . TRBJ1-4 TRBV28 TGTGCCAGCAGTTCAACCGACAGAGCAACTAATGAAAAACTGTTTTTT CASSSTDRATNEKLFF
. . TRBJ2-3 TRBV29-1 TGCAGCGTTGCGCCTAGCGCTACAGATACGCAGTATTTT CSVAPSATDTQYF
TRBD2 . TRBJ2-2 TRBV7-9 TGTGCCAGCAGCTTGCTAGCGGCCGGGGAGCTGTTTTTT CASSLLAAGELFF
TRBD1 . TRBJ2-5 TRBV10-3 TGTGCCATCAGCGTGGGGGGACAGGAAGAGACCCAGTACTTC CAISVGGQEETQYF
TRBD2 . TRBJ2-1 TRBV19 TGTGCCAGCACCGGACTAGCGGGATTGGGGAATGAGCAGTTCTTC CASTGLAGLGNEQFF
. . TRBJ2-7 TRBV19 TGTGCCAGTAACCCCACCGGGACCGGCAACTACGAGCAGTACTTC CASNPTGTGNYEQYF
TRBD1 . TRBJ2-3 TRBV11-2 TGTGCCAGCAGCTCACAGGGGTCCGGTAGCACAGATACGCAGTATTTT CASSSQGSGSTDTQYF
. . TRBJ2-1 TRBV2 TGTGCCAGCAGTCGGGACTTAACACGCGATGAGCAGTTCTTC CASSRDLTRDEQFF
. . TRBJ2-1 TRBV5-1 TGCGCCAGCAGCTTGGATTCTGGACAGTACAATGAGCAGTTCTTC CASSLDSGQYNEQFF
TRBD1 . TRBJ2-5 TRBV5-1 TGCGCCAGCAGCTCCGACAGGGGATACGGAGAGACCCAGTACTTC CASSSDRGYGETQYF
. . TRBJ1-2 TRBV29-1 TGCAGCGGGGGTGGGGGTGCTGGCTACACCTTC CSGGGGAGYTF
. . TRBJ1-2 TRBV6-1 TGTGCCAGCAGTACCCGCTCAACTGGGGTCGATGGCTACACCTTC CASSTRSTGVDGYTF
. . TRBJ2-1 TRBV11-3 TGTGCCAGCAGCTTAGGTGGACGCAATGAGCAGTTCTTC CASSLGGRNEQFF
TRBD2 . TRBJ2-6 TRBV7-9 TGTGCCAGCAGCTTAGTGGAACTAGCGGGAGTGGTTGGGGCCAACGTCCTGACTTTC CASSLVELAGVVGANVLTF
. . TRBJ2-7 TRBV5-1 TGCGCCAGCAGCTCCCAGGGAGAGTCCTACGAGCAGTACTTC CASSSQGESYEQYF
. . TRBJ2-2 TRBV5-1 TGCGCCAGCAGCAGGGACACTTACACCGGGGAGCTGTTTTTT CASSRDTYTGELFF
TRBD1 . TRBJ1-4 TRBV2 TGTGCCAGCAGTCTACAGGGGACAGAGGAAAAACTGTTTTTT CASSLQGTEEKLFF
TRBD2 . TRBJ2-2 TRBV11-1 TGTGCCAGCAGCTCACACGGACTAGCGGGAGCTAGTAACACCGGGGAGCTGTTTTTT CASSSHGLAGASNTGELFF
. . TRBJ2-2 TRBV7-7 TGTGCCAGCAGCTTACAGACCAACACCGGGGAGCTGTTTTTT CASSLQTNTGELFF
TRBD1 . TRBJ1-5 TRBV19 TGTGCCGCTGCCGACAGGGCGAATCAGCCCCAGCATTTT CAAADRANQPQHF
. . TRBJ1-3 TRBV14 TGTGCCAGCAGCCGGGAGGGACCGAGATATTTT CASSREGPRYF
. . TRBJ1-5 TRBV27 TGTGCCAGCAGGCCGGGACAAATTAGCAATCAGCCCCAGCATTTT CASRPGQISNQPQHF
. . TRBJ1-3 TRBV5-4 TGTGCCAGCAGCCCTAACGTTTACTCTGGAAACACCATATATTTT CASSPNVYSGNTIYF
. . TRBJ1-2 TRBV20-1 TGCAGTGCCTATCGGCTAACTACCTTC CSAYRLTTF
TRBD1 . TRBJ2-3 TRBV11-3 TGTGCCAGCAGCGATGGACAGGGTGCAGATACGCAGTATTTT CASSDGQGADTQYF
TRBD1 . TRBJ1-3 TRBV19 TGTGCCACCGGGACAGAGGCGTCCGGAAACACCATATATTTT CATGTEASGNTIYF
. . TRBJ2-2 TRBV29-1 TGCAGCGTTGCCGGGTTACTGAACACCGGGGAGCTGTTTTTT CSVAGLLNTGELFF
TRBD2 many TRBJ2-7 TRBV25-1 TGTGCCAGCAGTGCCGCGGGAGCCTACGAGCAGTACTTC CASSAAGAYEQYF
TRBD2 once TRBJ2-7 TRBV5-1 TGCGCCAGCAGCTTGTTGGTAGCGGGAGGGAACTACGAGCAGTACTTC CASSLLVAGGNYEQYF
. . TRBJ2-1 TRBV11-2 TGTGCCAGCAGCTTAGCGGGGTACTACGAGCCACAGCATGAGCAGTTCTTC CASSLAGYYEPQHEQFF
TRBD1 few TRBJ2-7 TRBV29-1 TGCAGCGTGGAGGGACAGGGGAGAAACGAGCAGTACTTC CSVEGQGRNEQYF
TRBD1 . TRBJ2-3 TRBV29-1 TGCAGCGCTGAGGGACAGGGGGCTACAGATACGCAGTATTTT CSAEGQGATDTQYF
TRBD1 once TRBJ1-5 TRBV2 TGTGCCAGCAGCGAGACAGGGACCAATCAGCCCCAGCATTTT CASSETGTNQPQHF
. few TRBJ2-3 TRBV5-4 TGTGCCAGCAGCTTCGAGGGTGCAGATACGCAGTATTTT CASSFEGADTQYF
. few TRBJ2-2 TRBV7-3 TGTGCCACCGGGATTGGGCGATCCGGGGAGCTGTTTTTT CATGIGRSGELFF
. . TRBJ2-5 TRBV5-1 TGCGCCAGCAGCTTGGCCGCGGGGTCCGGACAAGAGACCCAGTACTTC CASSLAAGSGQETQYF
TRBD2 few TRBJ2-3 TRBV7-2 TGTGCCAGCAGCGACGGGCTAGCGGGATCGAAAGATACGCAGTATTTT CASSDGLAGSKDTQYF
TRBD2 . TRBJ2-7 TRBV27 TGTGCCAGCAGTTGGACTAGCGGCGGTTTCCGCGAGCAGTACTTC CASSWTSGGFREQYF
. . TRBJ1-5 TRBV23-1 TGCGCCAGCAGTCAGGATCAAAAAGATGTTGATAGCAATCAGCCCCAGCATTTT CASSQDQKDVDSNQPQHF
TRBD1 . TRBJ2-1 TRBV18 TGTGCCAGCTCTCCCAGGGGGTCCGCCTACAATGAGCAGTTCTTC CASSPRGSAYNEQFF
. . TRBJ1-2 TRBV5-4 TGTGCCAGCAGGCGACCGGGTCGTTGGTATGGCTACACCTTC CASRRPGRWYGYTF
. . TRBJ2-3 TRBV29-1 TGCAGCGTTGATGGCGGCACAGATACGCAGTATTTT CSVDGGTDTQYF
. . TRBJ2-5 TRBV14 TGTGCCAGCAGCCCAAGAATAAGGTTTCGGGAGACCCAGTACTTC CASSPRIRFRETQYF
. . TRBJ1-1 TRBV28 TGTGCCAGCAGTTTACCCCAGGGGATCGACACTGAAGCTTTCTTT CASSLPQGIDTEAFF
. . TRBJ2-7 TRBV30 TGTGCCTGGAGTGGCGGACGCTACGAGCAGTACTTC CAWSGGRYEQYF
. . TRBJ2-1 TRBV7-9 TGTGCCAGCAGCTTAGGAAGGAAGGGCGATGAGCAGTTCTTC CASSLGRKGDEQFF